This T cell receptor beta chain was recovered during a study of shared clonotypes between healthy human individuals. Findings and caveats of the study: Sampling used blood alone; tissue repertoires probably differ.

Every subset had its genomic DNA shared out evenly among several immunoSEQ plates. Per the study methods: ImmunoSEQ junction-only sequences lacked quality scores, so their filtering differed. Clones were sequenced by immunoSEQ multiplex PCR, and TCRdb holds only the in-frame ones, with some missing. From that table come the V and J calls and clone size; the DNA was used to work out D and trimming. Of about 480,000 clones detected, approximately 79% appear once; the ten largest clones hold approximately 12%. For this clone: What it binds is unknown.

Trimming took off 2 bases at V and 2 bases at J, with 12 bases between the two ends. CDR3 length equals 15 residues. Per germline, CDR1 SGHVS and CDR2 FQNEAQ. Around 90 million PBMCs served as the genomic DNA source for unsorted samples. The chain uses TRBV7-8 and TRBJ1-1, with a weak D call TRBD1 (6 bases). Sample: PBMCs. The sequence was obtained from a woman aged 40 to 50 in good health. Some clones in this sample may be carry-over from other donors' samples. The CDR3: CASSLSGQPNTEAFF. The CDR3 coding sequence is TGTGCCAGCAGCTTAAGCGGACAGCCAAACACTGAAGCTTTCTTT.